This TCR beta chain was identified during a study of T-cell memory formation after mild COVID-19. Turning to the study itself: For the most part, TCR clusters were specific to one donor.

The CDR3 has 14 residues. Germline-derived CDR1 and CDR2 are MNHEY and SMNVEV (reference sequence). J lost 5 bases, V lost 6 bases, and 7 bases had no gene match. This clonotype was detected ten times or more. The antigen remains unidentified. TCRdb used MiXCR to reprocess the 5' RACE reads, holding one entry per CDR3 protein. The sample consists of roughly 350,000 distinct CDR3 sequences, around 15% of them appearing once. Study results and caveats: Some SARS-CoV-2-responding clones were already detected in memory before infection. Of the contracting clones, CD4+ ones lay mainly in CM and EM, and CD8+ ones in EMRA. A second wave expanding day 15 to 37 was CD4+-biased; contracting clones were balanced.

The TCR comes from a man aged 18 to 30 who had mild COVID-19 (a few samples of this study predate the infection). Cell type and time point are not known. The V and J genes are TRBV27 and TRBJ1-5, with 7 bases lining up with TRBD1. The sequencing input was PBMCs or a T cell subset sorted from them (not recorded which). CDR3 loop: CASRTGWVDQPQHF. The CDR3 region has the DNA TGTGCCAGCAGGACAGGGTGGGTCGATCAGCCCCAGCATTTT.